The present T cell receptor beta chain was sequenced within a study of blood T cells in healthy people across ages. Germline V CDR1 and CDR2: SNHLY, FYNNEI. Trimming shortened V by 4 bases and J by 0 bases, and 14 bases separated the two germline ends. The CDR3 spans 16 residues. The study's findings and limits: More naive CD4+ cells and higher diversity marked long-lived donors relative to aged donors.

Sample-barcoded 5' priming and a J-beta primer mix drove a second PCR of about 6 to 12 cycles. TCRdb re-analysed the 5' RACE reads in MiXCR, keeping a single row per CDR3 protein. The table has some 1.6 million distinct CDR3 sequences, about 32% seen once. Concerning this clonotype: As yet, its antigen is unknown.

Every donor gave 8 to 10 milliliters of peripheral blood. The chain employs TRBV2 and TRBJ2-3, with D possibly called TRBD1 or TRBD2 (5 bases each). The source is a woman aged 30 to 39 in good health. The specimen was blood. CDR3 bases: TGTGCCAGCAGTGCCAGGGACCTATTGAGCACAGATACGCAGTATTTT. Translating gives CASSARDLLSTDTQYF.